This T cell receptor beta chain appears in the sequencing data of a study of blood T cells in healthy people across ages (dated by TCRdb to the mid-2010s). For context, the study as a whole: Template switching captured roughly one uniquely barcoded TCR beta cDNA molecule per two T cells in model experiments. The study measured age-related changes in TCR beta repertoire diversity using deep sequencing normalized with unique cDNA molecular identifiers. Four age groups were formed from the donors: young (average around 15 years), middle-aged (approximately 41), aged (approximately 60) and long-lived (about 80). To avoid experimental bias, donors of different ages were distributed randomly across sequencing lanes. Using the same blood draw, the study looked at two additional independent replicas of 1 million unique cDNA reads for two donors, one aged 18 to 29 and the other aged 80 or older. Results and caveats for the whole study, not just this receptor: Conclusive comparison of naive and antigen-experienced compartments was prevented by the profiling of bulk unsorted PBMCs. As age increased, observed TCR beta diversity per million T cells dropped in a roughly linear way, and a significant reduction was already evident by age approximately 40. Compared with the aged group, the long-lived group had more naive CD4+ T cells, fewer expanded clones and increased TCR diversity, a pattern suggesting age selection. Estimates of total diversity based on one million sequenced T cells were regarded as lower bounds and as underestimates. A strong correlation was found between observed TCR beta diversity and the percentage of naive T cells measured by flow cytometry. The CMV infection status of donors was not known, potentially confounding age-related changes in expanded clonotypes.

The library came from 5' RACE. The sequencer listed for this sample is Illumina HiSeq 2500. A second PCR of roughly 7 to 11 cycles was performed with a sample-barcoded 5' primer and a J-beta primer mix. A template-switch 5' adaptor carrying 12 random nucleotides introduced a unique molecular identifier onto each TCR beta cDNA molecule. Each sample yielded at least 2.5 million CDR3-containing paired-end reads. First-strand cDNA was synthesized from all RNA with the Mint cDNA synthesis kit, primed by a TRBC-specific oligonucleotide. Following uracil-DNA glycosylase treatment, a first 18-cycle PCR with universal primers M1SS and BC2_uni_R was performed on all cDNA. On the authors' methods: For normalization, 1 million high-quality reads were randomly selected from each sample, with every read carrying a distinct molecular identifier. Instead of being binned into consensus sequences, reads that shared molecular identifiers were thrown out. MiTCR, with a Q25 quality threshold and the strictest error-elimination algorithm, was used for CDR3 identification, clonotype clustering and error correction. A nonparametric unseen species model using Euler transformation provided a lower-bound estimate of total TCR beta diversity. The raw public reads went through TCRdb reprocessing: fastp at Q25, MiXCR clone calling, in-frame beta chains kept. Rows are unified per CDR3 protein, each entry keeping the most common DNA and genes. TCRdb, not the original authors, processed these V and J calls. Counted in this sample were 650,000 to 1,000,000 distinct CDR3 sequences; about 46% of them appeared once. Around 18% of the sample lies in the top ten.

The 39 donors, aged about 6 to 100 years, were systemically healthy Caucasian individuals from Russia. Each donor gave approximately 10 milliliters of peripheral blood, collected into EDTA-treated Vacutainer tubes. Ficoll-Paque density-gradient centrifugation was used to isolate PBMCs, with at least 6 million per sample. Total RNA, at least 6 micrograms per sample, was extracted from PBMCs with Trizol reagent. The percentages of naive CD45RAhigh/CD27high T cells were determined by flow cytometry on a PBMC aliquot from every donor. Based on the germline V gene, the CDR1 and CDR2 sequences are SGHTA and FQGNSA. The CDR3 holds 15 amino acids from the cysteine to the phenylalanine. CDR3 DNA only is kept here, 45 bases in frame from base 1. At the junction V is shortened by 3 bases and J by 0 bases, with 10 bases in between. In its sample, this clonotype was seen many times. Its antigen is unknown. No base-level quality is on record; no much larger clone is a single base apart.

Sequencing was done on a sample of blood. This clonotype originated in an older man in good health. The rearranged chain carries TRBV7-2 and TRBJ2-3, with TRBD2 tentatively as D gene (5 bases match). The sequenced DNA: TGTGCCAGCAGCTTGACGGGAACTAGCACAGATACGCAGTATTTT. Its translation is CASSLTGTSTDTQYF.